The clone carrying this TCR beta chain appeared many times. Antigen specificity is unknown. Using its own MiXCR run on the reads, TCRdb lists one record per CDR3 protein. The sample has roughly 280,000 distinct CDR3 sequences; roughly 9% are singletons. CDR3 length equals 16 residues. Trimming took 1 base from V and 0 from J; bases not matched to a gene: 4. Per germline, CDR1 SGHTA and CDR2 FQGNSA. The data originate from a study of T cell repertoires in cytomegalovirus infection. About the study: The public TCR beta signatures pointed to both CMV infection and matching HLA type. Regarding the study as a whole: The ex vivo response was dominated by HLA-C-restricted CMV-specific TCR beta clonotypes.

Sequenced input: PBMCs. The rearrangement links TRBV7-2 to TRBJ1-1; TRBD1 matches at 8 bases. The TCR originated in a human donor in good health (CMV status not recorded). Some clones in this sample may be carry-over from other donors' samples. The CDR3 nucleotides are TGTGCCAGCAGCTTAGTCCAGGGGGCTATGAACACTGAAGCTTTCTTT. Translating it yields CASSLVQGAMNTEAFF.